This entry lists 3 T cell receptor beta chains sequenced from one sample in a study of radiotherapy plus CTLA-4 blockade in lung cancer (dated by TCRdb to 2017 to 2018). Libraries were made using the immunoSEQ multiplex PCR assay. The clones in this table, taken by TCRdb from immuneACCESS, are in-frame only. Not every clone is retained; where verified, under half of the shortfall comes from an unresolved V gene, and the cause of the rest is unknown. This sample has tens of thousands of clones in its table, and approximately 76% of those were observed once. The ten biggest clones cover roughly 7.6% of the sample. Specimen: peripheral blood, collected from a patient treated with radiotherapy plus ipilimumab. Every receptor here comes from a human donor with non-small cell lung cancer who had stable disease on radiotherapy plus ipilimumab.

The chain couples TRBV2 to TRBJ1-5; D remains ambiguous. V shed 4 bases and J shed 4 bases, with 5 bases lying between them. Germline V gives CDR1 SNHLY, CDR2 FYNNEI. This CDR3 spans 12 amino acids. The CDR3 region is CASSGTNQPQHF. Written as DNA, the CDR3 is TGTGCCAGCAGTGGGACTAATCAGCCCCAGCATTTT.

The rearrangement links TRBV19 to TRBJ2-7; no clear D. Trimming cost V 4 bases and J 2 bases, with 12 bases left between them. The CDR3 is 14 amino acids. Germline V CDR1 and CDR2: LNHDA, SQIVND (reference sequence). The CDR3 here is CASSKGSAPYEQYF. The CDR3 DNA reads as TGTGCCAGTAGTAAGGGCAGCGCTCCCTACGAGCAGTACTTC.

The chain couples TRBV19 to TRBJ1-2, with 12 bases aligning to TRBD1. CDR3 length equals 17 residues. CDR1 is LNHDA, CDR2 SQIVND, per germline (reference sequence). V lost 3 bases to trimming and J lost 2 bases; unmatched junction nucleotides: 7. This CDR3 is CASSIRDRGQINYGYTF. The CDR3 coding sequence is TGTGCCAGTAGTATCCGGGACAGGGGGCAAATAAACTATGGCTACACCTTC.